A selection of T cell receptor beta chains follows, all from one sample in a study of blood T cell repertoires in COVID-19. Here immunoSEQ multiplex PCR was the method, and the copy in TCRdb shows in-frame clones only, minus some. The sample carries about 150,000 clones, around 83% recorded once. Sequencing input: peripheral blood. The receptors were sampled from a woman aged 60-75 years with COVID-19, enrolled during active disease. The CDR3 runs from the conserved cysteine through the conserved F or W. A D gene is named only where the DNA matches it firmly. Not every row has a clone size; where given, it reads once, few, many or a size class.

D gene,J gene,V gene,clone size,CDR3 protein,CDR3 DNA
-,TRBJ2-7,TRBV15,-,CATSRDQGRSYEQYF,TGTGCCACCAGCAGAGATCAGGGTCGCTCCTACGAGCAGTACTTC
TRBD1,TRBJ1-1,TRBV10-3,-,CAVSRTGMVNF,TGTGCCGTTTCTCGGACAGGGATGGTGAATTTT
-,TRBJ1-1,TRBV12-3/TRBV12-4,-,CAIGRGLNTEAFF,TGTGCCATCGGGAGGGGACTGAACACTGAAGCTTTCTTT
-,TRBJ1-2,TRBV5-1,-,CASSLGEANYGYTF,TGCGCCAGCAGCTTGGGTGAGGCCAACTATGGCTACACCTTC
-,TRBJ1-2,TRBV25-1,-,CASSEGGRVGYGYTF,TGTGCCAGCAGTGAAGGGGGCAGGGTTGGCTATGGCTACACCTTC
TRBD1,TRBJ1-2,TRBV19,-,CASSLERDRVGYTF,TGTGCCAGTAGTCTCGAACGGGACAGGGTTGGCTACACCTTC
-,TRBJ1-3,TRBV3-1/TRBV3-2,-,CASSQARNFPKNTIYF,TGTGCCAGCAGCCAAGCTCGAAACTTCCCAAAAAACACCATATATTTT
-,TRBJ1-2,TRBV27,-,CASGTGRYGYTF,TGTGCCAGCGGCACAGGGCGGTATGGCTACACCTTC
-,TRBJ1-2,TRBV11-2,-,CASSMTGLKYGYTF,TGTGCCAGCAGCATGACAGGTCTGAAATATGGCTACACCTTC
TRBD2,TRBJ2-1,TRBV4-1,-,CASSAHPGLAGGNEQFF,TGCGCCAGCAGCGCGCATCCCGGACTAGCGGGCGGCAATGAGCAGTTCTTC
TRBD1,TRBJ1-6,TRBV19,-,CASRGQDNSPLHF,TGTGCCAGTAGGGGACAGGATAATTCACCCCTCCACTTT
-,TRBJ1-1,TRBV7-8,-,CASSRSGSANTEAFF,TGTGCCAGCAGCCGGTCAGGGTCGGCGAACACTGAAGCTTTCTTT
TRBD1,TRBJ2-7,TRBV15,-,CATTKGALSYEQYF,TGTGCCACCACCAAGGGGGCCCTCTCCTACGAGCAGTACTTC
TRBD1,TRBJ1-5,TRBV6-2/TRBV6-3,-,CASSYLGQSNQPQHF,TGTGCCAGCAGTTACTTGGGACAGAGCAATCAGCCCCAGCATTTT
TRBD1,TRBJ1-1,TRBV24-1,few,CATSGGDRKGNTEAFF,TGTGCCACCAGTGGAGGGGACAGGAAAGGGAACACTGAAGCTTTCTTT
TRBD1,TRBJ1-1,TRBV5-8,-,CASSRGTGGATSEAFF,TGTGCCAGCAGCCGCGGGACAGGGGGCGCGACAAGTGAAGCTTTCTTT
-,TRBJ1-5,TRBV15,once,CATSREAAGLRNQPQHF,TGTGCCACCAGCAGAGAAGCGGCGGGGTTACGCAATCAGCCCCAGCATTTT
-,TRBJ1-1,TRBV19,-,CASRLQGWGTEAFF,TGTGCCAGTAGGTTACAGGGATGGGGCACTGAAGCTTTCTTT
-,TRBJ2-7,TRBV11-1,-,CASSSPETGYEQYF,TGTGCCAGCAGCTCCCCAGAGACGGGCTACGAGCAGTACTTC
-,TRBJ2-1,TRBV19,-,CASSIGYRYEQFF,TGTGCCAGTAGTATAGGGTACAGGTATGAGCAGTTCTTC
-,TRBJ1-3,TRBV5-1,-,CASSSNWEGRSSGNTIYF,TGCGCCAGCAGTTCGAACTGGGAGGGCCGCTCGTCTGGAAACACCATATATTTT
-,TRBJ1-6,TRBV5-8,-,CASSLRSSGDNSPLHF,TGTGCCAGCAGCTTGAGAAGCTCGGGGGATAATTCACCCCTCCACTTT
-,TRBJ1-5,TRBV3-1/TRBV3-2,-,CASSQDGDTYSNQPQHF,TGTGCCAGCAGCCAAGATGGGGACACTTATAGCAATCAGCCCCAGCATTTT
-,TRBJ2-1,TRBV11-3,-,CASSESRGGNNEQFF,TGTGCCAGCAGCGAGAGTCGGGGCGGGAACAATGAGCAGTTCTTC
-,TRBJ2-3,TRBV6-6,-,CASSRDRPSTQYF,TGTGCCAGCAGCCGCGACAGGCCCTCTACGCAGTATTTT
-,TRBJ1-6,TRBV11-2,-,CASSLGLYNSPLHF,TGTGCCAGCAGCTTAGGTCTCTATAATTCACCCCTCCACTTT
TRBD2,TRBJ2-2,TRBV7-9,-,CASSRGLAGATNTGELFF,TGTGCCAGCAGCCGGGGACTAGCGGGGGCAACGAACACCGGGGAGCTGTTTTTT
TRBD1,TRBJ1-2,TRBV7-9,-,CASSPGTGGQSYTF,TGTGCCAGCAGCCCAGGGACAGGGGGTCAAAGCTACACCTTC
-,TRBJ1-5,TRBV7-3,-,CASSLNPGESNQPQHF,TGTGCCAGCAGCTTAAATCCGGGGGAGAGCAATCAGCCCCAGCATTTT
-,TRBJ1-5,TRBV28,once,CASSFGIRGGNQPQHF,TGTGCCAGCAGTTTCGGGATTAGGGGAGGGAATCAGCCCCAGCATTTT
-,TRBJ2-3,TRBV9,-,CASSVTSGYTDTQYF,TGTGCCAGCAGCGTAACGAGCGGTTACACAGATACGCAGTATTTT
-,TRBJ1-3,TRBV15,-,CATSSAGVVVGDTIYF,TGTGCCACCAGCAGCGCAGGGGTTGTGGTTGGAGACACCATATATTTT
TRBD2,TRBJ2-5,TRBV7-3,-,CASSTSGLAGETQYF,TGTGCCAGCAGCACCTCGGGACTAGCGGGGGAGACCCAGTACTTC
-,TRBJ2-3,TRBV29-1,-,CSAPDGVTDTQYF,TGCAGCGCTCCTGACGGAGTGACAGATACGCAGTATTTT